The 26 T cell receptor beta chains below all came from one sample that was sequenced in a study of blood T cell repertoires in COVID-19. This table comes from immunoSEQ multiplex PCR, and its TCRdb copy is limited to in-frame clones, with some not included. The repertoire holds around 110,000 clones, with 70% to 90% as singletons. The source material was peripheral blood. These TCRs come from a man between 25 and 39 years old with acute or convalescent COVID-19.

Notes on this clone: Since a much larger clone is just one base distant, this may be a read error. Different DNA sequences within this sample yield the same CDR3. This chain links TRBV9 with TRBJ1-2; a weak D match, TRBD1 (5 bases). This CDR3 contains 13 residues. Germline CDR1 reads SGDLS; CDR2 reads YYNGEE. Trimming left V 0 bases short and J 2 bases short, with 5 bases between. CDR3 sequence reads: CASSVDRNYGYTF. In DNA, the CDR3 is TGTGCCAGCAGCGTAGACAGGAACTATGGCTACACCTTC.

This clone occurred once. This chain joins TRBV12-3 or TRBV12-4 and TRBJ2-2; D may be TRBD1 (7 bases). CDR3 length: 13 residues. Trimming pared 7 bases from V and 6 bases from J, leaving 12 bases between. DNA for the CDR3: TGTGCCAGCACTCCAGGGGGGTCCGGGGAGCTGTTTTTT. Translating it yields CASTPGGSGELFF.

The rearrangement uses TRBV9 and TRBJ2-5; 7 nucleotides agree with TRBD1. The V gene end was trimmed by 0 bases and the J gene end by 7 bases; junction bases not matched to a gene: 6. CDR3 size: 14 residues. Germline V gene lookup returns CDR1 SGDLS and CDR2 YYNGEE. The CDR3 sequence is CASSVGYRGGTQYF. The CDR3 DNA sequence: TGTGCCAGCAGCGTAGGGTACAGGGGTGGGACCCAGTACTTC.

CDR3 nucleotides: TGTGCCAGCAGTAACAAAACAGGGGTCCGGACCGGGGAGCTGTTTTTT. This sequence encodes CASSNKTGVRTGELFF. This rearrangement joins TRBV6-9 to TRBJ2-2; 7 bases are shared with TRBD1. The V and J ends lost 5 bases and 5 bases, in that order; junction bases with no gene match: 11. CDR3 length: 16 amino acids. Germline V lookup: CDR1 MNHGY, CDR2 SVAAGI.

CDR3 loop: CASSLNRDSLNEQFF. The CDR3 bases are TGCGCCAGCAGCCTCAACCGGGACAGCCTCAATGAGCAGTTCTTC. The chain carries TRBV4-1 and TRBJ2-1; 7 bases align to TRBD1. Per the germline V gene, CDR1 is MGHRA and CDR2 is YSYEKL. The CDR3 has 15 amino acids. J lost 6 bases, V lost 4 bases, and 9 bases had no gene match.

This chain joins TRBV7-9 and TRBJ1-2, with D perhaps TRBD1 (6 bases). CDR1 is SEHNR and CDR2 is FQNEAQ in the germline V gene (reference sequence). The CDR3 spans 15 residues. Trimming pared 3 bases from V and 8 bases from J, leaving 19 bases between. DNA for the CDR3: TGTGCCAGCAGCTTTCAGGGGCGGGCCCTATACGGCTACACCTTC. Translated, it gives CASSFQGRALYGYTF.

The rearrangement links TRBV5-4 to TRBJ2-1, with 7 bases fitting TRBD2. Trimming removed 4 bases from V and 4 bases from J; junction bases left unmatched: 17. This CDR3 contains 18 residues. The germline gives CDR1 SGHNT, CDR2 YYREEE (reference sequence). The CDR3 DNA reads TGTGCCAGCAGCCACCCCCTTGGGGGGAGGGGTGTGTACAATGAGCAGTTCTTC. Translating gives CASSHPLGGRGVYNEQFF. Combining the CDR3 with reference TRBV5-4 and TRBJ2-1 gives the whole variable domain ETGVTQSPTHLIKTRGQQVTLRCSSQSGHNTVSWYQQALGQGPQFIFQYYREEENGRGNFPPRFSGLQFPNYSSELNVNALELDDSALYLCASSHPLGGRGVYNEQFFGPGTRLTVL.

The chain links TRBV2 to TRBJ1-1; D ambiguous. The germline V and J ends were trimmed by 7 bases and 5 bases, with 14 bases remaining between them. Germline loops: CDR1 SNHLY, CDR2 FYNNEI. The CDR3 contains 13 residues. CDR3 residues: CASITGIGTEAFF. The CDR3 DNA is TGTGCCAGCATTACCGGGATCGGGACTGAAGCTTTCTTT.

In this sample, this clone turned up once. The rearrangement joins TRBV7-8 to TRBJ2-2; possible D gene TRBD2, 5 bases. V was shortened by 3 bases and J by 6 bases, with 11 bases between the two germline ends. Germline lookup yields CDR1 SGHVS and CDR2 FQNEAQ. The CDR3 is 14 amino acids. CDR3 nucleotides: TGTGCCAGCAGCTTTATTAGCGAGGCCGGGGAGCTGTTTTTT. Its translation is CASSFISEAGELFF.

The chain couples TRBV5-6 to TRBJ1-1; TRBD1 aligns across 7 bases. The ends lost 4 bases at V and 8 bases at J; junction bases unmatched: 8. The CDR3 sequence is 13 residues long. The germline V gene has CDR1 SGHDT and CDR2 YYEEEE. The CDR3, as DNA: TGTGCCAGCAGCCCGGTCGGACAGGCCGAAGCTTTCTTT. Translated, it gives CASSPVGQAEAFF.

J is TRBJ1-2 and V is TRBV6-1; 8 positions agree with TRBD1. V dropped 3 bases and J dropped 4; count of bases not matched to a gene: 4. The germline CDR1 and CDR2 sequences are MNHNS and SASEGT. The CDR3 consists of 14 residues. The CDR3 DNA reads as TGTGCCAGCAGTGACACCGGGACAGGCTATGGCTACACCTTC. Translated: CASSDTGTGYGYTF.

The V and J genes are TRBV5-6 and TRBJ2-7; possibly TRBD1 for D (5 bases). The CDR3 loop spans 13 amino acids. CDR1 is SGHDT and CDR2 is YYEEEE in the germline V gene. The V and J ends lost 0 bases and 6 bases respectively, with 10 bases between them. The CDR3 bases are TGTGCCAGCAGCTTGGGACGGACACTCGAGCAGTACTTC. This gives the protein CASSLGRTLEQYF.

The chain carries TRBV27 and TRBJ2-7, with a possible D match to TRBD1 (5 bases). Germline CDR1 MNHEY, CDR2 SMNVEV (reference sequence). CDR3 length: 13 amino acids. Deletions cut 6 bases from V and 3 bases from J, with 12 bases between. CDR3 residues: CASSVSQGYEQYV. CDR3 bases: TGTGCCAGCAGCGTATCCCAGGGCTACGAGCAGTACGTC.

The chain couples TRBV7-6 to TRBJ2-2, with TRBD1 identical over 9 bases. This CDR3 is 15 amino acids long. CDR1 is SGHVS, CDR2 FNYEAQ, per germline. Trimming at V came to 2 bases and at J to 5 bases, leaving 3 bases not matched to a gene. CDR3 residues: CASSLTGTGTGELFF. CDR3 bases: TGTGCCAGCAGCTTAACCGGGACAGGGACCGGGGAGCTGTTTTTT.

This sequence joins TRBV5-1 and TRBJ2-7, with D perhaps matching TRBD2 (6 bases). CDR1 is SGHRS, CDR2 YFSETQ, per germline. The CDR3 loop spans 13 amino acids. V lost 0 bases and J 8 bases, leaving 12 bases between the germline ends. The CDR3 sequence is CASSLAEGEKQYV. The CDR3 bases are TGCGCCAGCAGCTTGGCGGAGGGCGAAAAGCAGTACGTC.

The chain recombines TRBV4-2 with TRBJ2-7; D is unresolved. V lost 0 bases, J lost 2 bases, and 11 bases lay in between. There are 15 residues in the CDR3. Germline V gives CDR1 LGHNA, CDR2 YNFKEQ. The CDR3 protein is CASSQDAASPYEQYF. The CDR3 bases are TGTGCCAGCAGCCAAGACGCGGCATCCCCCTACGAGCAGTACTTC.

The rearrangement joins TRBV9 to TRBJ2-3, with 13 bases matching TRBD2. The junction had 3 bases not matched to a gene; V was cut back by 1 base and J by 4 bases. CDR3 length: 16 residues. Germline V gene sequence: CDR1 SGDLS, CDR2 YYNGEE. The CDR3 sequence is CASSVILAGGPDTQYF. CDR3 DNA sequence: TGTGCCAGCAGCGTAATACTAGCGGGGGGGCCAGATACGCAGTATTTT.

The CDR3 spells CSSTDNYGYTF. In DNA form, the CDR3 reads TGCAGTTCCACAGATAACTATGGCTACACCTTC. The J gene is TRBJ1-2, the V gene TRBV20-1; D is undetermined. Between the trimmed V and J ends, which lost 8 bases and 1 base, there was a span of 8 bases. CDR1 is DFQATT and CDR2 is SNEGSKA in the germline V gene (reference sequence). There are 11 residues in the CDR3.

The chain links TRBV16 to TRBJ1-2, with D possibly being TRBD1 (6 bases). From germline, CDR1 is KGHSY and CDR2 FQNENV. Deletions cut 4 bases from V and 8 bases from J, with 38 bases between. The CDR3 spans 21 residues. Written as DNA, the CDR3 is TGTGCCAGCAGCCGATATAAATTTAATCCACTTGAAATGGGGGCTGGAGGAGGCTACACCTTC. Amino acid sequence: CASSRYKFNPLEMGAGGGYTF.

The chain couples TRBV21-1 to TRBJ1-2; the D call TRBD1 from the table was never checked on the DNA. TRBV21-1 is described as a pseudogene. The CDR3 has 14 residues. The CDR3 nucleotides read TGTGCCAGCAGCCACCGGGACAGGGGGCGCGGCTACACCTTC. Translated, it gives CASSHRDRGRGYTF.

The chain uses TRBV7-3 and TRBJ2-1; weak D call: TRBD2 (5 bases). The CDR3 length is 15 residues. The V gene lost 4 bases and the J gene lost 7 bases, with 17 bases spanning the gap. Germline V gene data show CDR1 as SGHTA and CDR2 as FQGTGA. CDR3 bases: TGTGCCAGCAGCTCCAGTCCCCGACCGGGGAATGAGCAGTTCTTC. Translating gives CASSSSPRPGNEQFF.

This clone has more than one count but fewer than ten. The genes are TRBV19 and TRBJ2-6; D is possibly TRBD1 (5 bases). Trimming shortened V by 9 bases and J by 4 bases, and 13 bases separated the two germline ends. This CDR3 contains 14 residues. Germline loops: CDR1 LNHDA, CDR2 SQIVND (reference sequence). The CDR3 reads CASSKSGGANVLTF. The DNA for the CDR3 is TGTGCCAGCTCCAAATCAGGGGGGGCCAACGTCCTGACTTTC.

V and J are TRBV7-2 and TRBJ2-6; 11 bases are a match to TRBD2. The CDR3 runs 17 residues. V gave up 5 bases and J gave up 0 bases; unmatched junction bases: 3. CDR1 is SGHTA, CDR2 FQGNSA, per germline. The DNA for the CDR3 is TGTGCCAGCAGCCAACTAGCGGGGGCCTCTGGGGCCAACGTCCTGACTTTC. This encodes CASSQLAGASGANVLTF.

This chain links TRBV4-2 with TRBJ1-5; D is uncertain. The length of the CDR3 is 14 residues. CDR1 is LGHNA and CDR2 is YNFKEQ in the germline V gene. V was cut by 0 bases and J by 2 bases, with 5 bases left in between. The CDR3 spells CASSQEQRNQPQHF. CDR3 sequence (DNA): TGTGCCAGCAGCCAAGAACAGCGCAATCAGCCCCAGCATTTT.

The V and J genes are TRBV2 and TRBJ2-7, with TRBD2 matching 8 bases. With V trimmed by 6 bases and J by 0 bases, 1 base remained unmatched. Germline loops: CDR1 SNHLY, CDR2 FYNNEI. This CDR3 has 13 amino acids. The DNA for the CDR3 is TGTGCCAGCAGAGGGACTAGCTCCTACGAGCAGTACTTC. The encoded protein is CASRGTSSYEQYF.

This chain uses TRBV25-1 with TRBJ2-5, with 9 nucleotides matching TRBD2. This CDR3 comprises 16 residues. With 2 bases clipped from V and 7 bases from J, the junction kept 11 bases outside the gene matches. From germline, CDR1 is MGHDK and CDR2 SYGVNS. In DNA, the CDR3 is TGTGCCAGCAGTGAACTCCGAGCGGGGGGCCCGGGGACCCAGTACTTC. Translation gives CASSELRAGGPGTQYF.